This T cell receptor beta chain was sequenced for a study of molecular identifiers for immune sequencing clone quantification. The overall study: In replicates, RNA from about 21,000 or 97,000 naive CD8 cells was split five ways, four sequenced.

Methods described previously were used for bulk TCR libraries, and listed TCR primers were applied. TCRdb redid the calling of the PCR reads with MiXCR, one entry per CDR3 protein. The table includes 85,000 to 130,000 distinct CDR3 sequences, around 33% detected once. Study-level findings and limits: Clones above 20 RNA copies held over 97% of effector molecules, under 1% in naive cells.

The germline V gene encodes CDR1 MNHEY and CDR2 SVGEGT. Between the trimmed V and J ends, which lost 7 bases and 2 bases, there was a span of 11 bases. The CDR3 runs 13 residues. This clonotype was recorded a few times. What it binds is not known. The authors gated naive CD8 T cells as CD8+CD4-CCR7+CD45RA+ for sorting. V is TRBV6-2 or TRBV6-3 and J is TRBJ2-5, with D tentatively TRBD2 (5 bases). The TCR comes from a human donor in good health. Some libraries in this study had Jurkat cell RNA spiked in. Sequencing input: naive CD8+ T cells from blood, with Jurkat cell RNA spiked in. Regarding subset: FACS-sorted CD8+CD4-CCR7+CD45RA+ naive T cells. In nucleotides, the CDR3 is TGTGCCAGCACTGACTATGGACAAGAGACCCAGTACTTC. It is translated as CASTDYGQETQYF.